This TCR beta chain was captured by sequencing in a study of naive CD8 T cells in extremely preterm neonates. About the study: Adult ages are 25-50 years in the abstract, 20-50 in methods. Study-level results: Preterm infants showed shorter CDR3s, fewer N additions and less trimming than older groups. iChao1 richness was lowest in preterm neonates, significantly versus all ages.

Generated by immunoSEQ multiplex PCR, the TCRdb table keeps only in-frame clones and is missing some. The sample includes under 5,000 clones, around 98% of them seen just once. Blood donors were healthy children aged about 16-56 months and healthy nonsmoking adults. As concerns this clone: As yet, its antigen is unknown.

The sequence was obtained from a human donor in good health. Sequenced input: naive CD8+ T cells from blood.

This chain's CDR3 is CASGVGHPSSYNEQFF. CDR3 bases: TGTGCTAGTGGCGTAGGACACCCGAGCTCCTACAATGAGCAGTTCTTC. J is TRBJ2-1 and V is TRBV12-5; the D gene is possibly TRBD1 (5 bases). The germline V gene has CDR1 LGHNT and CDR2 FRNRAP. This CDR3 is 16 amino acids long. V was pared by 6 bases and J by 0 bases, with 15 bases between.